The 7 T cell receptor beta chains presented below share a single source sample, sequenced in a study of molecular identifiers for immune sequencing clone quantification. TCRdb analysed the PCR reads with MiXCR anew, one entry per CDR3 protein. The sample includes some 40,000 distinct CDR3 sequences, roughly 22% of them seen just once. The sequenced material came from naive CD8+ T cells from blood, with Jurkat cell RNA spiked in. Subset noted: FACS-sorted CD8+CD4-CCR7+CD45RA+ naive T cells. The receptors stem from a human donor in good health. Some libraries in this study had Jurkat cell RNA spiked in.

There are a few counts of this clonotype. The CDR3 DNA reads as TGCAGTGCAAGGGACTCCCGGGACAGGGGACCCGGGGCCAACGTCCTGACTTTC. Its translation is CSARDSRDRGPGANVLTF. This rearrangement joins TRBV20-1 to TRBJ2-6; 10 bases match TRBD1. Unmatched junction bases numbered 15, after V lost 6 bases and J lost 4 bases. Germline V gene data show CDR1 as DFQATT and CDR2 as SNEGSKA (reference sequence). The CDR3 loop spans 18 amino acids.

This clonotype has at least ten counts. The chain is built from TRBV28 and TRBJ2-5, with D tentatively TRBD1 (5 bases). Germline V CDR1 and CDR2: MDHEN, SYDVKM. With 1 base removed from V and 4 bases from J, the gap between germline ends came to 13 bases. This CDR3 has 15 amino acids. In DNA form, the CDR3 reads TGTGCCAGCAGTTTATCGGCAGGGCGAGGAGAGACCCAGTACTTC. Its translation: CASSLSAGRGETQYF.

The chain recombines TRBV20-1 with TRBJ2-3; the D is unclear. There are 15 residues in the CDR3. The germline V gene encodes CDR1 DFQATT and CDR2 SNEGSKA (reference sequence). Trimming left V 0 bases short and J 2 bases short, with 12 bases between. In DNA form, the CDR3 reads TGCAGTGCTAGAGACCTGGACCAACTCACAGATACGCAGTATTTT. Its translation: CSARDLDQLTDTQYF.

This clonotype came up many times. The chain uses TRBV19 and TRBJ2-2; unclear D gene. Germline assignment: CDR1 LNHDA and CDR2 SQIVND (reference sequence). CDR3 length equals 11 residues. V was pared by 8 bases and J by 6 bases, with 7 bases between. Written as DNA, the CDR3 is TGTGCCAGTGGCTGGGCCGGGGAGCTGTTTTTT. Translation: CASGWAGELFF.

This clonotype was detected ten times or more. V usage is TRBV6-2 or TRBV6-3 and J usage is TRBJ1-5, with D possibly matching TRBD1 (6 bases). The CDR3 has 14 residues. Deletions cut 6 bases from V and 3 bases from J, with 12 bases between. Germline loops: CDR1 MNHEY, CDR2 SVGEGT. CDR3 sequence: CASRHDRYNQPQHF. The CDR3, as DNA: TGTGCCAGCAGACACGACAGGTACAATCAGCCCCAGCATTTT.

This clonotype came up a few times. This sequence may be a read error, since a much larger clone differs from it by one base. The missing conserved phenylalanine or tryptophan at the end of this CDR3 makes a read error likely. The CDR3 nucleotides are TGTGCCAGCAGCGTAGCTTATATGGGCCCTCAAACCGGGGAGCTGTTTTCT. Translation: CASSVAYMGPQTGELFS. The genes are TRBV9 and TRBJ2-2; D remains unclear. V lost 0 bases, J lost 5 bases, and 17 bases lay in between. Germline V gene sequence: CDR1 SGDLS, CDR2 YYNGEE. This CDR3 is 17 amino acids long.

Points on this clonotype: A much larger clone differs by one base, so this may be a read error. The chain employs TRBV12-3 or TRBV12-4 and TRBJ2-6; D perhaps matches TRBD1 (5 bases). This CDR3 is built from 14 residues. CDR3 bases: TGTGCCAGCAGTTTACAGGAAGGGGCCAACGACCTGACTTTC. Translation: CASSLQEGANDLTF.